This T cell receptor beta chain appears in the sequencing data of a study of OX40 agonist ivuxolimab in advanced cancers. Study results and caveats: Within 6 weeks, CD4+ and CD8+ blood T cells expanded clonally at 0.1 to 3.0 mg/kg.

Concerning this clone: Its antigen remains unidentified.

Blood samples were obtained at baseline, cycle 4 day 1, and cycle 7 day 1. The germline V gene has CDR1 MGHRA and CDR2 YSYEKL. The V and J ends lost 4 bases and 4 bases respectively, with 18 bases between them. This CDR3 comprises 16 residues. This table comes from immunoSEQ multiplex PCR, and its TCRdb copy is limited to in-frame clones, with some not included. The sample has about 89,000 clones, about 86% seen once. The chain recombines TRBV4-1 with TRBJ2-3, with TRBD1 as a possible D gene (5 bases). The source is an adult with an advanced solid tumor such as melanoma, head and neck, liver or kidney cancer. This sample comprised CD4+ or CD8+ T cells sorted from blood, obtained in a trial of the OX40 agonist ivuxolimab. The CDR3 DNA reads as TGCGCCAGCAGCCCCCCCGGAAGGGGTACGGCAGATACGCAGTATTTT. Protein product: CASSPPGRGTADTQYF.